Below are 16 T cell receptor beta chains sequenced from a single sample in a study of blood T cell repertoires in COVID-19. Profiling relied on immunoSEQ multiplex PCR, and the TCRdb table lists in-frame clones only, not all of them. The sample has approximately 250,000 clones, approximately 86% seen once. Sample: peripheral blood. The receptors come from a middle-aged man with active or convalescent COVID-19.

This rearrangement joins TRBV2 to TRBJ1-3, with 7 bases aligning to TRBD1. After removal of 6 bases from V and 4 bases from J, the junction contained 9 bases not matched to a gene. The CDR3 loop spans 15 amino acids. Per the germline V gene, CDR1 is SNHLY and CDR2 is FYNNEI. CDR3 sequence (DNA): TGTGCCAGCAGGGTGCCAGGGGGTATCGGAAACACCATATATTTT. Translating gives CASRVPGGIGNTIYF. The complete variable domain, with remaining parts taken from reference TRBV2 and TRBJ1-3, reads EPEVTQTPSHQVTQMGQEVILRCVPISNHLYFYWYRQILGQKVEFLVSFYNNEISEKSEIFDDQFSVERPDGSNFTLKIRSTKLEDSAMYFCASRVPGGIGNTIYFGEGSWLTVV.

V is TRBV6-6 and J is TRBJ2-1; D might be TRBD1 (5 bases). The CDR3 loop spans 13 amino acids. Trimming took 1 base from V and 7 from J, leaving 8 bases between them. In germline, CDR1 is MNHNY, CDR2 SVGAGI (reference sequence). The CDR3 DNA sequence: TGTGCCAGCAGTTACTTCCAGGGTAATGAGCAGTTCTTC. Its protein is CASSYFQGNEQFF.

J is TRBJ2-3 and V is TRBV5-6; weak D call: TRBD2 (5 bases). Germline-derived CDR1 and CDR2 are SGHDT and YYEEEE. The CDR3 has 13 amino acids. Trimming stripped 5 bases from V and 5 bases from J, with 12 bases between. The CDR3 spells CASSQPRGDTQYF. The CDR3 nucleotides read TGTGCCAGCAGTCAACCCCGGGGAGATACGCAGTATTTT.

V gene TRBV3-1 (or the pseudogene TRBV3-2) combines with J gene TRBJ1-6; no definite D call. This CDR3 comprises 12 residues. Germline loops: CDR1 LGHDT, CDR2 YNNKEL (reference sequence). The V end was cut by 1 base, the J end by 10 bases, with 5 bases between. CDR3 coding DNA: TGTGCCAGCAGCCAAGGAGGATCACCCCTCCACTTT. This codes for CASSQGGSPLHF.

This sequence joins TRBV28 and TRBJ1-1; 9 bases fit TRBD1. CDR3 length equals 14 residues. Germline-derived CDR1 and CDR2 are MDHEN and SYDVKM. Losses at the gene ends were 4 bases for V and 5 bases for J; bases not matched to a gene: 5. The CDR3, as DNA: TGTGCCAGCAGTTCCGGACAGGGGAGAACTGAAGCTTTCTTT. This codes for CASSSGQGRTEAFF.

The J gene is TRBJ2-3, the V gene TRBV28; the match to TRBD2 covers 7 bases. With V trimmed by 3 bases and J by 0 bases, 6 bases remained unmatched. In germline, CDR1 is MDHEN, CDR2 SYDVKM. The CDR3 loop spans 16 amino acids. The CDR3 DNA follows: TGTGCCAGCAGTTTGGCGGGAGCGGGAAGCACAGATACGCAGTATTTT. It is translated as CASSLAGAGSTDTQYF.

The chain carries TRBV19 and TRBJ2-5; maybe TRBD2 (5 bases). V was trimmed by 6 bases and J by 1 base, leaving 9 bases between them. The germline V gene encodes CDR1 LNHDA and CDR2 SQIVND (reference sequence). The CDR3 consists of 13 residues. CDR3 in amino acids: CASSAGLQETQYF. The CDR3 DNA reads TGTGCCAGTAGCGCGGGCCTCCAAGAGACCCAGTACTTC.

This sequence joins TRBV12-3 or TRBV12-4 and TRBJ2-5; unclear D gene. Trimming removed 1 base at V and 6 bases at J, with 9 bases between. The CDR3 contains 13 residues. The CDR3 DNA is TGTGCCAGCAGTTTAGGCGGCGGAAAGACCCAGTACTTC. This codes for CASSLGGGKTQYF.

In DNA, the CDR3 is TGTGCCAGCAGTCGGGAGCGGGACTACGAGCAGTACTTC. It translates to CASSRERDYEQYF. The chain has TRBV2 and TRBJ2-7; 7 bases are shared with TRBD2. Germline V gene lookup returns CDR1 SNHLY and CDR2 FYNNEI. Trimming removed 5 bases from V and 3 bases from J; junction bases left unmatched: 4. The CDR3 consists of 13 residues.

The J gene is TRBJ1-2, the V gene TRBV27, with a tentative D call TRBD1 (5 bases). The CDR3 extends over 12 amino acids. Looked up from germline, CDR1 is MNHEY and CDR2 is SMNVEV (reference sequence). V lost 8 bases to trimming and J lost 8 bases, with 15 bases between them. CDR3 sequence (DNA): TGTGCCAGCGGCTCCGGGGGAGAGGGCTACACCTTC. Encoded protein: CASGSGGEGYTF.

The V and J genes are TRBV2 and TRBJ1-6, with 10 bases aligning to TRBD1. The CDR3 has 13 residues. V gave up 6 bases and J gave up 11 bases; unmatched junction bases: 4. The germline gives CDR1 SNHLY, CDR2 FYNNEI. The CDR3 sequence: CASRVTGGTPLHF. CDR3 DNA sequence: TGTGCCAGCAGGGTGACAGGGGGCACACCCCTCCACTTT.

The chain joins TRBV27 to TRBJ2-7, with D maybe TRBD1 (6 bases). The CDR3 totals 15 residues. V lost 6 bases and J 7 bases, leaving 22 bases between the germline ends. Germline CDR1 MNHEY, CDR2 SMNVEV (reference sequence). The CDR3 region is CASRPEGGRAWEQYF. The CDR3, as DNA: TGTGCCAGCAGGCCCGAAGGGGGAAGGGCTTGGGAGCAGTACTTC.

The count of this clone is one. The chain couples TRBV5-4 to TRBJ1-2, with D perhaps TRBD1 (5 bases). Germline CDR1 and CDR2: SGHNT and YYREEE (reference sequence). This CDR3 region has 18 residues. V was trimmed by 0 bases and J by 0 bases, leaving 18 bases between them. This CDR3 reads CASSLEIGRGHSNYGYTF. The CDR3 DNA reads as TGTGCCAGCAGCTTGGAGATAGGGCGGGGCCACTCTAACTATGGCTACACCTTC.

The chain recombines TRBV5-6 with TRBJ1-6; D remains ambiguous. With 0 bases removed from V and 0 bases from J, the gap between germline ends came to 10 bases. The CDR3 loop spans 17 amino acids. Germline CDR1 is SGHDT and CDR2 is YYEEEE. The CDR3 DNA reads as TGTGCCAGCAGCTTGGACGGTCCGGTCTCCTATAATTCACCCCTCCACTTT. Residues: CASSLDGPVSYNSPLHF. Full variable domain (remainder filled in from reference TRBV5-6 and TRBJ1-6): DAGVTQSPTHLIKTRGQQVTLRCSPKSGHDTVSWYQQALGQGPQFIFQYYEEEERQRGNFPDRFSGHQFPNYSSELNVNALLLGDSALYLCASSLDGPVSYNSPLHFGNGTRLTVT.

The V call is TRBV6-5, the J call TRBJ1-1, with D tentatively TRBD1 (6 bases). The length of the CDR3 is 13 residues. V was cut by 8 bases and J by 0 bases, with 10 bases left in between. Germline-derived CDR1 and CDR2 are MNHEY and SVGAGI. The CDR3 loop reads CASFPGVNTEAFF. CDR3 in DNA: TGTGCCAGCTTTCCAGGGGTGAACACTGAAGCTTTCTTT.

The chain has TRBV6-2 or TRBV6-3 and TRBJ2-3; TRBD2 matches at 9 bases. Per the germline V gene, CDR1 is MNHEY and CDR2 is SVGEGT. This CDR3 region has 17 residues. V lost 5 bases and J lost 1; bases outside the gene matches: 10. The CDR3: CASSPLRASGGTDTQYF. Written as DNA, the CDR3 is TGTGCCAGCAGTCCCCTTCGGGCTAGCGGGGGCACAGATACGCAGTATTTT.